The clone carrying this T cell receptor (beta chain) was recorded once. This specimen comes from a study of shared clonotypes between healthy human individuals. This CDR3 is 14 amino acids long. After removal of 5 bases from V and 2 bases from J, the junction contained 4 bases not matched to a gene. From germline, CDR1 is SGHTA and CDR2 FQGNSA. Using immunoSEQ multiplex PCR, the repertoire was profiled, and TCRdb retains in-frame clones only, with some absent. The table lists about 2.4 million clones, just over 90% of them singletons, with over 0.12% in the top ten. Naive CD4+ cells were CD45RA-selected; the remaining cells were memory.

This clonotype was sampled from a man between 18 and 29 years old in good health. Specimen: naive CD4+ T cells sorted from blood. Subset specified: CD45RA+ positively selected. The rearrangement uses TRBV7-2 and TRBJ2-5; 8 bases agree with TRBD1. The CDR3 is CASSRDRQQETQYF. CDR3 nucleotides: TGTGCCAGCAGCCGGGACAGGCAACAAGAGACCCAGTACTTC.